The 6 T cell receptor beta chains reported below all come from one sample, sequenced in a study of Ad26.COV2.S vaccination and SARS-CoV-2 variants. Repertoires were generated with immunoSEQ multiplex PCR, while TCRdb's copy carries only in-frame clones and drops some. The sample consists of 380,000 or so clones, approximately 86% of them appearing once. Treatment described: around 19 received Ad26.COV2.S at low or high dose, single or two shots; about 5 received placebo; per-sample allocation not given. Day 63 following the first vaccine or placebo injection was when the samples were taken. Sequencing was performed on peripheral blood, taken in a trial of Ad26.COV2.S vaccine versus placebo. All receptors come from a person between 18 and 59 years old who received the Ad26.COV2.S COVID-19 vaccine or a placebo.

This chain uses TRBV28 with TRBJ1-2, with D perhaps matching TRBD1 (6 bases). Germline V gives CDR1 MDHEN, CDR2 SYDVKM. The germline V and J ends were trimmed by 3 bases and 2 bases, with 13 bases remaining between them. This CDR3 is 15 amino acids long. CDR3 loop: CASSFLGGKNYGYTF. The CDR3 DNA sequence: TGTGCCAGCAGTTTTTTGGGGGGCAAAAACTATGGCTACACCTTC.

This clone was counted a few times. The chain couples TRBV19 to TRBJ1-1; 7 bases align to TRBD1. The germline CDR1 and CDR2 sequences are LNHDA and SQIVND (reference sequence). The CDR3 contains 15 residues. V shed 7 bases, J shed 4 bases, and the junction held 12 bases outside the gene matches. The CDR3 sequence is CASNTNRGMSTEAFF. The CDR3 region has the DNA TGTGCCAGTAATACGAACAGGGGAATGAGCACTGAAGCTTTCTTT.

The chain uses TRBV13 and TRBJ2-7, with 13 bases identical to TRBD2. Trimming at V came to 4 bases and at J to 3 bases, leaving 3 bases not matched to a gene. The CDR3 is 15 amino acids. Per the germline V gene, CDR1 is PRHDT and CDR2 is FYEKMQ (reference sequence). CDR3 residues: CASSSGLAGNYEQYF. CDR3 bases: TGTGCCAGCAGCTCGGGACTAGCGGGAAACTACGAGCAGTACTTC.

This chain uses TRBV30 with TRBJ2-5; tentative D call: TRBD2 (6 bases). The CDR3 loop spans 11 amino acids. The V end lost 5 bases, the J end lost 7 bases, and 11 bases lay between the germline ends. Germline-derived CDR1 and CDR2 are GTSNPN and SVGIG (reference sequence). The CDR3 reads CAWGGVGTQYF. The CDR3 DNA reads as TGTGCCTGGGGAGGGGTGGGGACCCAGTACTTC.

This rearrangement joins TRBV6-5 to TRBJ1-5; TRBD1 is a possible D gene (5 bases). This CDR3 region has 15 residues. V was pared by 6 bases and J by 4 bases, with 16 bases between. Looked up from germline, CDR1 is MNHEY and CDR2 is SVGAGI. The DNA of the CDR3 is TGTGCCAGCAGAAATTTGGCGGGACTTAATCAGCCCCAGCATTTT. It is translated as CASRNLAGLNQPQHF.

This sequence joins TRBV28 and TRBJ2-1; 9 nucleotides line up with TRBD1. CDR1 is MDHEN and CDR2 is SYDVKM in the germline V gene. Unmatched junction bases numbered 18, after V lost 5 bases and J lost 4 bases. The CDR3 extends over 19 amino acids. For the CDR3, the DNA is TGTGCCAGCAGTGACCAAGACATGGACAGGGGCACCTTTTACAATGAGCAGTTCTTC. This codes for CASSDQDMDRGTFYNEQFF.